A single sample gave rise to the 20 T cell receptor beta chains below, sequenced in a study of blood T cells in healthy people across ages. Sample-barcoded 5' priming and a J-beta primer mix drove a second PCR of roughly 6 to 12 cycles. A single record per CDR3 protein comes from TCRdb applying MiXCR to the 5' RACE reads. The sample has over a million distinct CDR3 sequences, 35% to 45% seen once. The source material was blood. The receptor source for this set is a woman under 30 in good health.

V gene TRBV9 combines with J gene TRBJ1-1; 7 bases line up with TRBD1. From germline, CDR1 is SGDLS and CDR2 YYNGEE. V shed 3 bases and J 2 bases; nucleotides not matched to a gene: 4. This CDR3 has 14 amino acids. The CDR3 bases are TGTGCCAGCAGCGGCCGGGACAGCAACACTGAAGCTTTCTTT. Its translation is CASSGRDSNTEAFF.

In this sample, this clonotype turned up many times. The chain carries TRBV29-1 and TRBJ2-7; D is perhaps TRBD1 (6 bases). The germline gives CDR1 SQVTM, CDR2 ANQGSEA. The V and J ends lost 2 bases and 5 bases respectively, with 19 bases between them. This CDR3 is built from 15 residues. The CDR3 is CSVELRDTHAHEQYF. The CDR3 DNA reads as TGCAGCGTTGAACTCCGGGACACGCACGCCCACGAGCAGTACTTC.

This clonotype has more than one count but fewer than ten. V is TRBV12-3 or TRBV12-4 and J is TRBJ2-6; D perhaps matches TRBD2 (5 bases). V shed 6 bases and J shed 1 base, with 10 bases lying between them. The CDR3 sequence is 15 residues long. CDR3 residues: CASSNPGSGANVLTF. The CDR3, as DNA: TGTGCCAGCAGCAATCCGGGGTCTGGGGCCAACGTCCTGACTTTC.

In DNA form, the CDR3 reads TGTGCCAGCAGCCTCGGGACAGAGGAGGGCTACACCTTC. Amino acids: CASSLGTEEGYTF. This chain uses TRBV5-6 with TRBJ1-2; 7 bases line up with TRBD1. Germline loops: CDR1 SGHDT, CDR2 YYEEEE. The V and J ends lost 4 bases and 8 bases, in that order; junction bases with no gene match: 8. The length of the CDR3 is 13 residues. The full variable domain, rest sourced from reference TRBV5-6 and TRBJ1-2, is DAGVTQSPTHLIKTRGQQVTLRCSPKSGHDTVSWYQQALGQGPQFIFQYYEEEERQRGNFPDRFSGHQFPNYSSELNVNALLLGDSALYLCASSLGTEEGYTFGSGTRLTVV.

This clonotype was picked up a small number of times. The V and J genes are TRBV6-1 and TRBJ1-2, with no clear D. The CDR3 spans 13 residues. Trimming cost V 1 base and J 7 bases, with 10 bases left between them. The germline V gene has CDR1 MNHNS and CDR2 SASEGT. CDR3 in DNA: TGTGCCAGCAGTGAAGACCCAGGTCGTGGCTACACCTTC. As protein: CASSEDPGRGYTF.

V and J are TRBV7-8 and TRBJ1-5; no clear D gene. The CDR3 totals 13 residues. Trimming took off 3 bases at V and 6 bases at J, with 9 bases between the two ends. Germline CDR1 is SGHVS and CDR2 is FQNEAQ. This chain's CDR3 is CASSFGPRQPQHF. The CDR3 nucleotides are TGTGCCAGCAGCTTCGGGCCTCGTCAGCCCCAGCATTTT.

A word on this clonotype: The junction and the germline gene differ at one end; a read error may be behind it. V usage is TRBV3-1 and J usage is TRBJ2-5; D is uncertain. The DNA end lines up better with TRBJ2-7; the J call may be wrong. The CDR3 contains 12 residues. Per germline, CDR1 LGHDT and CDR2 YNNKEL (reference sequence). DNA for the CDR3: TGTGCCCGCAGCTCCGTGGGCCGCGAGCAGTACTTC. This codes for CARSSVGREQYF.

The chain is built from TRBV20-1 and TRBJ2-4, with D possibly matching TRBD1 (5 bases). The assigned J gene may be wrong: the sequence end matches TRBJ2-7 better. The germline V gene has CDR1 DFQATT and CDR2 SNEGSKA (reference sequence). The CDR3 spans 13 residues. The CDR3 sequence: CSARAGFSYEQYF. CDR3 sequence (DNA): TGCAGTGCTAGAGCAGGGTTCTCCTACGAGCAGTACTTC.

The rearrangement uses TRBV29-1 and TRBJ1-2, with 9 bases lining up with TRBD1. This CDR3 has 15 residues. CDR1 is SQVTM, CDR2 ANQGSEA, per germline. The V gene end was trimmed by 4 bases and the J gene end by 4 bases; junction bases not matched to a gene: 10. The CDR3 region has the DNA TGCAGCGTTGCAACATCGACAGGGGGGAGCTATGGCTACACCTTC. Encoded protein: CSVATSTGGSYGYTF.

A word on this clonotype: One base away lies a much larger clone, so this may be a sequencing read error. The rearrangement uses TRBV9 and TRBJ1-6; tentatively, D is TRBD1 (5 bases). This CDR3 is 15 amino acids long. The V gene lost 2 bases and the J gene lost 7 bases, with 13 bases spanning the gap. Germline CDR1 SGDLS, CDR2 YYNGEE. CDR3 residues: CASSVAGDGNSPLHF. DNA of the CDR3: TGTGCCAGCAGCGTGGCCGGGGACGGCAATTCACCCCTCCACTTT.

In this sample, this clonotype turned up once. The gene calls are TRBV11-2 and TRBJ1-1; tentatively, D is TRBD1 (5 bases). V dropped 3 bases and J dropped 8 bases, with 13 bases sitting between them. Germline V gene sequence: CDR1 SGHAT, CDR2 FQNNGV. CDR3 size: 13 residues. CDR3 protein: CASSLGVGFEAFF. The CDR3 nucleotides are TGTGCCAGCAGCTTGGGGGTGGGGTTCGAAGCTTTCTTT.

The chain employs TRBV6-5 and TRBJ1-4, with TRBD1 as a possible D gene (5 bases). This CDR3 region has 16 residues. Looked up from germline, CDR1 is MNHEY and CDR2 is SVGAGI. The ends were cut back, 6 bases at V and 8 bases at J, with 22 bases in the middle. CDR3 coding DNA: TGTGCCAGCAGCCCAACGTATGCAGGGCGGGGAGAAAAACTGTTTTTT. This translates into CASSPTYAGRGEKLFF.

In its sample, this clonotype was seen a few times. The V and J genes are TRBV5-1 and TRBJ2-3, with TRBD2 matching over 7 bases. CDR3 size: 14 residues. Trimming at V came to 6 bases and at J to 2 bases, leaving 6 bases not matched to a gene. The germline V gene encodes CDR1 SGHRS and CDR2 YFSETQ. CDR3 loop: CASMGRGITDTQYF. DNA for the CDR3: TGCGCCAGCATGGGGAGGGGCATCACAGATACGCAGTATTTT.

This clonotype was seen a handful of times. The genes are TRBV5-1 and TRBJ2-2; 8 bases fit TRBD1. CDR1 and CDR2 (germline): SGHRS, YFSETQ. The V and J ends lost 3 bases and 0 bases, in that order; junction bases with no gene match: 1. The CDR3 extends over 15 amino acids. The CDR3 sequence is CASSSGQANTGELFF. The CDR3, as DNA: TGCGCCAGCAGCTCGGGACAGGCGAACACCGGGGAGCTGTTTTTT.

This clonotype has only one observation. As DNA, the CDR3 is TGTGCCCTGAACAGGGGAACCCGTACTAATGAAAAACTGTTTTTT. Protein sequence: CALNRGTRTNEKLFF. This chain joins TRBV30 and TRBJ1-4; 7 positions match TRBD1. The CDR3 runs 15 residues. Germline loops: CDR1 GTSNPN, CDR2 SVGIG (reference sequence). Germline trimming cut 8 bases from V and 2 bases from J; bases unmatched to any gene: 11.

This clonotype was observed a few times. V usage is TRBV6-2 or TRBV6-3 and J usage is TRBJ2-3, with TRBD2 identical over 14 bases. Germline V CDR1 and CDR2: MNHEY, SVGEGT. Trimming at V came to 5 bases and at J to 0 bases, leaving 7 bases not matched to a gene. The CDR3 has 18 residues. CDR3 nucleotide sequence: TGTGCCAGCAGTCCCGGGACTAGCGGGAGAGGGAGCACAGATACGCAGTATTTT. It is translated as CASSPGTSGRGSTDTQYF.

J is TRBJ2-5 and V is TRBV6-6; D may be TRBD1 (6 bases). The V gene's germline CDR1 is MNHNY and CDR2 SVGAGI (reference sequence). The V gene lost 11 bases and the J gene lost 2 bases, with 12 bases spanning the gap. This CDR3 has 12 amino acids. The CDR3 spells CAAGQIQETQYF. The CDR3 coding sequence is TGTGCCGCTGGACAGATACAAGAGACCCAGTACTTC.

The chain joins TRBV11-2 to TRBJ2-3, with D maybe TRBD2 (5 bases). V lost 4 bases, J lost 3 bases, and 11 bases lay in between. CDR1 is SGHAT, CDR2 FQNNGV, per germline. The CDR3 is made up of 14 amino acids. CDR3 sequence: CASSWQEGTDTQYF. As DNA, the CDR3 is TGTGCCAGCAGCTGGCAAGAGGGAACAGATACGCAGTATTTT.

V usage is TRBV7-6 and J usage is TRBJ1-6; D is unclear. CDR3 length: 15 amino acids. The V end was cut by 0 bases, the J end by 8 bases, with 11 bases between. Germline CDR1 and CDR2: SGHVS and FNYEAQ. The chain's CDR3 is CASSLADVSDSPLHF. The CDR3 DNA follows: TGTGCCAGCAGCTTAGCGGACGTATCTGATTCACCCCTCCACTTT.

V and J are TRBV7-9 and TRBJ1-1, with 8 bases aligning to TRBD1. Trimming took 5 bases from V and 5 from J; bases not matched to a gene: 10. In germline, CDR1 is SEHNR, CDR2 FQNEAQ (reference sequence). CDR3 length equals 15 residues. The DNA of the CDR3 is TGTGCCAGCAGCCTACGGCAGGGGGCTAGGACTGAAGCTTTCTTT. This codes for CASSLRQGARTEAFF. Looking up the rest from reference TRBV7-9 and TRBJ1-1 gives the full variable domain: DTGVSQNPRHKITKRGQNVTFRCDPISEHNRLYWYRQTLGQGPEFLTYFQNEAQLEKSRLLSDRFSAERPKGSFSTLEIQRTEQGDSAMYLCASSLRQGARTEAFFGQGTRLTVV.